A single sample gave rise to the 24 T cell receptor beta chains below, sequenced in a study of T cells in Graves' hyperthyroidism and ophthalmopathy (dated by TCRdb to between 2017 and 2020). Library method: multiplex PCR. The listed sequencing device is Illumina HiSeq 2000. Amplification of TCR beta CDR3 regions was carried out from RNA transcripts. The TCR CDR3 was subjected to a first round of RT-PCR using the HTBI primer set and the Qiagen OneStep RT-PCR kit. TCRdb reprocessed the public reads (quality trimming at Q25 with fastp, clone calling with MiXCR) and kept in-frame beta chains. Under each unique CDR3 protein, matching rows form one entry showing the most common genes and DNA. For this sample the table gives about 700,000 distinct CDR3 sequences, of which 14% were detected only once. The top ten clonotypes cover 10% of the sample. The specimen was blood. The receptors stem from a woman aged 18-29 years with Graves' hyperthyroidism.

This clonotype has more than one count but fewer than ten. Here the CDR3 DNA reads TGTGCTAGTGGTTTGCCACAACAGGAGCAGTACTTC. Translated, it gives CASGLPQQEQYF. The genes are TRBV12-5 and TRBJ2-7; D ambiguous. Germline loops: CDR1 LGHNT, CDR2 FRNRAP. This CDR3 is built from 12 residues. Trimming left V 2 bases short and J 7 bases short, with 9 bases between.

This clonotype was detected only a few times. Its ends do not fully match the called genes, so a read error is possible. The rearrangement links TRBV28 to TRBJ2-5; D not resolved. Germline CDR1 is MDHEN and CDR2 is SYDVKM. CDR3 length: 14 amino acids. The CDR3 DNA is TGTGCCAGCAGCTCCTATGGCCCACAAGAGATCCAGTACTTC. It specifies CASSSYGPQEIQYF.

The CDR3 nucleotides are TGCGCCAGCAGCCAAGATCCATTTTCAGGGAGAACTGAAGCTTTCTTT. Amino acids: CASSQDPFSGRTEAFF. The rearrangement links TRBV4-3 to TRBJ1-1; D possibly corresponds to TRBD1 (5 bases). Germline CDR1 is LGHNA and CDR2 is YSLEER. The CDR3 is 16 residues long. Trimming left V 0 bases short and J 5 bases short, with 16 bases between.

The CDR3 DNA reads TGTGCCAGCATTACCAACGGGGGGCTAGATCACAATGAGCAGTTCTTC. Its protein is CASITNGGLDHNEQFF. The V call is TRBV12-3 or TRBV12-4, the J call TRBJ2-1; D might be TRBD2 (7 bases). V was shortened by 7 bases and J by 5 bases, with 21 bases between the two germline ends. This CDR3 is 16 amino acids long.

The chain is built from TRBV2 and TRBJ2-1; D might be TRBD1 (7 bases). CDR3 length: 15 amino acids. The V gene lost 8 bases and the J gene lost 4 bases, with 18 bases spanning the gap. Germline V gene sequence: CDR1 SNHLY, CDR2 FYNNEI. This chain's CDR3 is CASGGGEDRYNEQFF. CDR3 coding DNA: TGTGCCAGCGGAGGGGGTGAGGACAGGTACAATGAGCAGTTCTTC.

This clonotype was observed at least ten times. CDR3 coding DNA: TGTGCCAGCAGCCGCCTCGGGTCCAGGCGGAACACTGAAGCTTTCTTT. Amino acids: CASSRLGSRRNTEAFF. This chain joins TRBV3-1 and TRBJ1-1; D unclear. CDR1 is LGHDT, CDR2 YNNKEL, per germline (reference sequence). This CDR3 spans 16 amino acids. Trimming took off 4 bases at V and 1 base at J, with 16 bases between the two ends.

This clonotype came up many times. This sequence joins TRBV7-3 and TRBJ2-1; D gene unclear. V lost 2 bases and J lost 9, with 11 bases in between. The CDR3 runs to 13 residues. The germline V gene has CDR1 SGHTA and CDR2 FQGTGA. CDR3 sequence: CASSLVRTGEQFF. CDR3 DNA sequence: TGTGCCAGCAGCTTAGTAAGGACGGGTGAGCAGTTCTTC.

This clonotype was counted ten times or more. The V call is TRBV30, the J call TRBJ2-3; 11 bases are shared with TRBD2. V lost 5 bases and J lost 3; bases outside the gene matches: 4. Germline V gene lookup returns CDR1 GTSNPN and CDR2 SVGIG (reference sequence). The CDR3 runs to 14 residues. CDR3 residues: CAWQGLAVTDTQYF. CDR3 DNA sequence: TGTGCCTGGCAGGGACTAGCGGTAACAGATACGCAGTATTTT.

The genes are TRBV15 and TRBJ2-7, with TRBD2 as a possible D gene (5 bases). V was clipped by 5 bases and J by 4 bases, with 18 bases between them. Per germline, CDR1 LNHNV and CDR2 YYDKDF (reference sequence). The CDR3 is 15 amino acids. This CDR3 reads CATSPTRRELYEQYF. DNA of the CDR3: TGTGCCACCAGCCCGACCCGACGGGAACTATACGAGCAGTACTTC.

This clonotype occurred many times. The chain is built from TRBV20-1 and TRBJ2-3; 11 nucleotides match TRBD2. Germline loops: CDR1 DFQATT, CDR2 SNEGSKA (reference sequence). V was clipped by 3 bases and J by 2 bases; unmatched bases: 4. The CDR3 loop spans 15 amino acids. CDR3 protein: CSASETSGATDTQYF. For the CDR3, the DNA is TGCAGTGCTAGTGAGACTAGCGGGGCCACAGATACGCAGTATTTT.

The genes are TRBV25-1 and TRBJ2-2; TRBD2 is a possible D gene (6 bases). Germline loops: CDR1 MGHDK, CDR2 SYGVNS. With 2 bases removed from V and 4 bases from J, the gap between germline ends came to 8 bases. The CDR3 consists of 14 residues. The CDR3: CASSEGTFTGELFF. CDR3 in DNA: TGTGCCAGCAGTGAAGGGACTTTCACCGGGGAGCTGTTTTTT.

In the case of this clonotype: A much larger clone lies one base from this, so it may be a read error. This sequence joins TRBV27 and TRBJ2-2; unclear D gene. V was cut by 6 bases and J by 9 bases, with 17 bases left in between. Germline CDR1 MNHEY, CDR2 SMNVEV (reference sequence). The CDR3 is made up of 14 amino acids. CDR3 DNA sequence: TGTGCCAGCAGCCCGCCGTACGGGTACCGGGAGCTGTTTTTT. This sequence encodes CASSPPYGYRELFF.

In its sample, this clonotype was seen once. The chain is built from TRBV7-2 and TRBJ1-2; 7 bases fit TRBD1. CDR1 and CDR2 (germline): SGHTA, FQGNSA. Germline trimming cut 5 bases from V and 8 bases from J; bases unmatched to any gene: 8. This CDR3 has 13 residues. CDR3 loop: CASSVHDREGYTF. The DNA for the CDR3 is TGTGCCAGCAGCGTTCATGACAGGGAAGGCTACACCTTC.

The V and J genes are TRBV5-4 and TRBJ2-7, with 10 bases that match TRBD1. V shed 3 bases, J shed 3 bases, and the junction held 9 bases outside the gene matches. This CDR3 comprises 16 residues. From germline, CDR1 is SGHNT and CDR2 YYREEE (reference sequence). CDR3 residues: CASSYPPGQGRYEQYF. The CDR3 DNA reads as TGTGCCAGCAGCTACCCCCCGGGACAGGGGCGCTACGAGCAGTACTTC.

This clonotype appeared a few times. The chain recombines TRBV10-2 with TRBJ2-5; TRBD1 matches at 8 bases. This CDR3 has 14 amino acids. Germline V gives CDR1 WSHSY, CDR2 SAAADI. The ends lost 5 bases at V and 4 bases at J; junction bases unmatched: 6. CDR3: CASSITDRVETQYF. CDR3 sequence (DNA): TGCGCCAGCAGTATCACGGACAGGGTAGAGACCCAGTACTTC.

This clonotype has at least ten counts. This chain uses TRBV27 with TRBJ1-2; 10 bases fit TRBD1. Germline CDR1 MNHEY, CDR2 SMNVEV (reference sequence). The CDR3 is 14 residues long. Trimming at V came to 5 bases and at J to 6 bases, leaving 6 bases not matched to a gene. The CDR3 nucleotides read TGTGCCAGCAGTGTAGACAGGGGGCTAAATGGCTACACCTTC. Translated, it gives CASSVDRGLNGYTF.

Many counts were recorded for this clonotype. This chain joins TRBV12-3 or TRBV12-4 and TRBJ2-1; D perhaps matches TRBD1 (6 bases). The CDR3 consists of 16 residues. V shed 7 bases and J shed 0 bases, with 16 bases lying between them. CDR3 coding DNA: TGTGCCAGCAAGTGGGGGCTCCTAAGCTCCTACAATGAGCAGTTCTTC. Translation: CASKWGLLSSYNEQFF.

This clonotype was recorded at least ten times. The chain has TRBV2 and TRBJ2-7, with 7 nucleotides matching TRBD2. Germline CDR1 reads SNHLY; CDR2 reads FYNNEI. The CDR3 length is 13 residues. The ends lost 2 bases at V and 6 bases at J; junction bases unmatched: 4. CDR3 sequence: CASSETRTSEQYF. The DNA of the CDR3 is TGTGCCAGCAGTGAAACGCGGACTAGCGAGCAGTACTTC.

In this sample, this clonotype turned up many times. The rearrangement links TRBV4-1 to TRBJ2-4, with TRBD1 matching over 7 bases. In germline, CDR1 is MGHRA, CDR2 YSYEKL. This CDR3 region has 17 residues. The V gene end was trimmed by 5 bases and the J gene end by 8 bases; junction bases not matched to a gene: 18. DNA for the CDR3: TGCGCCAGCAGCATACTTTTCCCGGGACAGTCCCGTCACATTCAGTACTTC. Its protein is CASSILFPGQSRHIQYF.

This clonotype occurred a few times. This sequence joins TRBV11-3 and TRBJ1-4; unclear D gene. Germline V gene lookup returns CDR1 SGHNT and CDR2 YENEEA. This CDR3 is 15 amino acids long. The germline V and J ends were trimmed by 5 bases and 0 bases, with 10 bases remaining between them. CDR3 bases: TGTGCCAGCAGCACCCCCACCGCAACTAATGAAAAACTGTTTTTT. Its protein is CASSTPTATNEKLFF.

There are many counts of this clonotype. The chain recombines TRBV6-2 or TRBV6-3 with TRBJ1-5, with D uncertain. The CDR3 has 16 amino acids. Deletions cut 4 bases from V and 4 bases from J, with 17 bases between. Germline loops: CDR1 MNHEY, CDR2 SVGEGT. The CDR3 DNA follows: TGTGCCAGCAGTTCCACGAGGCACCGGGGAAATCAGCCCCAGCATTTT. Translated: CASSSTRHRGNQPQHF.

This chain uses TRBV20-1 with TRBJ2-2; D is unclear. Between the trimmed V and J ends, which lost 1 base and 5 bases, there was a span of 11 bases. Germline V gene sequence: CDR1 DFQATT, CDR2 SNEGSKA (reference sequence). The CDR3 has 14 amino acids. For the CDR3, the DNA is TGCAGTGCTAGAGGGGCATCCTATACCGGGGAGCTGTTTTTT. As protein: CSARGASYTGELFF.

This clonotype was detected a few times. The chain uses TRBV18 and TRBJ2-1, with D possibly TRBD2 on 6 matching bases. This CDR3 region has 14 residues. Trimming left V 3 bases short and J 5 bases short, with 11 bases between. Germline V gives CDR1 KGHSH, CDR2 LQKENI. The CDR3 reads CASSPGTPDNEQFF. The CDR3 DNA reads TGTGCCAGCTCACCCGGGACTCCAGACAATGAGCAGTTCTTC.

The chain links TRBV12-3 or TRBV12-4 to TRBJ2-2; D remains ambiguous. The CDR3 has 15 residues. V was cut by 2 bases and J by 4 bases, with 11 bases left in between. DNA for the CDR3: TGTGCCAGCAGTTTACGGTGGGATAGCACCGGGGAGCTGTTTTTT. This translates into CASSLRWDSTGELFF.